This section outlines one T cell receptor beta chain sequence together with its context. This entry belongs to a study of cytomegalovirus exposure and HLA in healthy donors. CDR3 length: 20 amino acids. V lost 4 bases and J 3 bases, leaving 31 bases between the germline ends. Germline V lookup: CDR1 LNHDA, CDR2 SQIVND (reference sequence). Vbeta (60) and Jbeta (13) primers were used in the PCR. Here immunoSEQ multiplex PCR was the method, and the copy in TCRdb shows in-frame clones only, minus some. The sample has approximately 100,000 clones; 74% are singletons. Participants comprised healthy donors of bone marrow.

The TCR sequence derives from a male donor in good health and CMV-seronegative. J is TRBJ2-7 and V is TRBV19; a weak D match, TRBD2 (6 bases). The sequenced sample was PBMCs. CDR3 bases: TGTGCCAGTAGTAGATCCCACAACTATCAATACGAGCGGGTAAACTACGAGCAGTACTTC. Protein: CASSRSHNYQYERVNYEQYF.